Shown below are 21 T cell receptor beta chains from a single sample sequenced in a study of cytomegalovirus exposure and HLA in healthy donors. PCR primers comprised 60 Vbeta and 13 Jbeta primers. The table came from immunoSEQ multiplex PCR; TCRdb's copy has only in-frame clones and leaves some out. This sample yields around 110,000 clones, of which 70% to 85% are seen a single time; under 5% belongs to the top ten. The sequenced sample consisted of PBMCs. These receptors all come from a male donor in good health and CMV-seronegative.

This chain joins TRBV28 and TRBJ1-1; D remains ambiguous. CDR1 and CDR2 from the germline V gene are MDHEN and SYDVKM. The CDR3 covers 12 residues. The V end was cut by 5 bases, the J end by 8 bases, with 12 bases between. The CDR3 nucleotides are TGTGCCAGCAGTCCTCACTTACTAGAAGCTTTCTTT. This sequence encodes CASSPHLLEAFF.

This clone was seen just once. The chain is built from TRBV9 and TRBJ2-7, with TRBD1 matching 7 bases. Germline V CDR1 and CDR2: SGDLS, YYNGEE. Trimming at V came to 4 bases and at J to 1 base, leaving 8 bases not matched to a gene. This CDR3 has 15 amino acids. CDR3 nucleotides: TGTGCCAGCAGCTCGGACGGGACAGATTCCTACGAGCAGTACTTC. This gives the protein CASSSDGTDSYEQYF.

The DNA for the CDR3 is TGTGCCAGCAGGACCGGTGCGGGCAATGAGCAGTTCTTC. Translating gives CASRTGAGNEQFF. This chain joins TRBV28 and TRBJ2-1; TRBD2 might be the D (5 bases). This CDR3 region has 13 residues. Trimming removed 6 bases from V and 6 bases from J, with 12 bases in between. The V gene's germline CDR1 is MDHEN and CDR2 SYDVKM.

V is TRBV6-4 and J is TRBJ2-3; TRBD2 matches at 14 bases. The CDR3 has 16 residues. Trimming at V came to 6 bases and at J to 4 bases, leaving 6 bases not matched to a gene. The germline V gene has CDR1 MRHNA and CDR2 SNTAGT. The CDR3 region is CASRPGLAGDADTQYF. CDR3 coding DNA: TGTGCCAGCAGACCGGGACTAGCGGGAGACGCAGATACGCAGTATTTT.

J is TRBJ2-3 and V is TRBV6-4; possibly TRBD2 for D (6 bases). V lost 0 bases and J 2 bases, leaving 6 bases between the germline ends. The CDR3 loop spans 14 amino acids. The V gene's germline CDR1 is MRHNA and CDR2 SNTAGT. For the CDR3, the DNA is TGTGCCAGCAGTGACTCGCGGGACACAGATACGCAGTATTTT. It translates to CASSDSRDTDTQYF.

In this sample, this clone turned up once. This sequence joins TRBV11-2 and TRBJ2-7; TRBD1 is a possible D gene (6 bases). The length of the CDR3 is 14 residues. CDR1 is SGHAT and CDR2 is FQNNGV in the germline V gene. The V end was cut by 5 bases, the J end by 3 bases, with 14 bases between. CDR3 coding DNA: TGTGCCAGCAGCCCCCCGGGACAAGGCTACGAGCAGTACTTC. Amino acids: CASSPPGQGYEQYF. Looking up the rest from reference TRBV11-2 and TRBJ2-7 gives the full variable domain: EAGVAQSPRYKIIEKRQSVAFWCNPISGHATLYWYQQILGQGPKLLIQFQNNGVVDDSQLPKDRFSAERLKGVDSTLKIQPAKLEDSAVYLCASSPPGQGYEQYFGPGTRLTVT.

The chain recombines TRBV2 with TRBJ1-1, with TRBD1 matching 7 bases. Germline V gene data show CDR1 as SNHLY and CDR2 as FYNNEI. V shed 8 bases, J shed 1 base, and the junction held 10 bases outside the gene matches. This CDR3 contains 15 residues. The CDR3 region has the DNA TGTGCCAGCCAGACAGGGACCGTCGGGAACACTGAAGCTTTCTTT. Its translation: CASQTGTVGNTEAFF.

The rearrangement uses TRBV5-4 and TRBJ1-2; 9 nucleotides match TRBD1. Germline loops: CDR1 SGHNT, CDR2 YYREEE (reference sequence). J was trimmed by 8 bases and V by 4 bases; bases with no gene match: 12. The CDR3 is 15 residues long. The CDR3 sequence is CASSKDRGLQDGYTF. In DNA form, the CDR3 reads TGTGCCAGCAGCAAGGACAGGGGTTTGCAAGACGGCTACACCTTC.

This clone turned up a few times. This chain joins TRBV29-1 and TRBJ2-7; 14 bases are a match to TRBD2. The CDR3 is made up of 13 amino acids. V shed 8 bases, J shed 3 bases, and the junction held 3 bases outside the gene matches. Germline V gives CDR1 SQVTM, CDR2 ANQGSEA. CDR3 coding DNA: TGCAGCATAGGGACTAGCGGGAGCTACGAGCAGTACTTC. Translated: CSIGTSGSYEQYF.

This clone was observed once. V is TRBV4-1 and J is TRBJ1-1, with 7 positions matching TRBD1. Germline V CDR1 and CDR2: MGHRA, YSYEKL. Trimming cost V 4 bases and J 3 bases; bases outside gene matches: 8. The CDR3 runs 15 residues. The CDR3 protein is CASSPEGTGDTEAFF. The CDR3 nucleotides read TGCGCCAGCAGCCCCGAGGGTACAGGGGACACTGAAGCTTTCTTT.

The chain has TRBV19 and TRBJ2-1; the match to TRBD1 covers 8 bases. V was clipped by 10 bases and J by 10 bases; unmatched bases: 18. The germline CDR1 and CDR2 sequences are LNHDA and SQIVND (reference sequence). The CDR3 has 15 residues. The CDR3: CATGQGGRGGREQFF. CDR3 bases: TGTGCCACCGGACAGGGAGGAAGGGGAGGAAGGGAGCAGTTCTTC.

This chain connects TRBV6-1 to TRBJ1-2, with D maybe TRBD1 (5 bases). The CDR3 has 15 residues. Germline lookup yields CDR1 MNHNS and CDR2 SASEGT. V lost 1 base, J lost 7 bases, and 16 bases lay in between. The CDR3 nucleotides are TGTGCCAGCAGTGAAGAGCGGGGCGCGGGCTGTGGCTACACCTTC. It yields the protein CASSEERGAGCGYTF.

V and J are TRBV6-5 and TRBJ1-1; possible D gene TRBD1, 6 bases. Trimming removed 10 bases from V and 1 base from J, with 13 bases in between. Germline CDR1 MNHEY, CDR2 SVGAGI. This CDR3 has 13 residues. Written as DNA, the CDR3 is TGTGCCACCCACAGGGTCACGAACACTGAAGCTTTCTTT. Its translation is CATHRVTNTEAFF.

The V and J genes are TRBV28 and TRBJ2-4, with D tentatively TRBD2 (6 bases). Germline V lookup: CDR1 MDHEN, CDR2 SYDVKM. V lost 3 bases to trimming and J lost 7 bases, with 10 bases between them. CDR3 size: 13 residues. The CDR3 spells CASSLGGGNIQYF. The CDR3 DNA reads TGTGCCAGCAGTTTGGGGGGTGGGAACATTCAGTACTTC. The whole variable domain, remainder taken from reference TRBV28 and TRBJ2-4, is DVKVTQSSRYLVKRTGEKVFLECVQDMDHENMFWYRQDPGLGLRLIYFSYDVKMKEKGDIPEGYSVSREKKERFSLILESASTNQTSMYLCASSLGGGNIQYFGAGTRLSVL.

CDR3 nucleotides: TGCGCCAGCAGCTTGCAGGGGACAGCCACGAATGAAAAACTGTTTTTT. Translating it yields CASSLQGTATNEKLFF. The V and J genes are TRBV5-1 and TRBJ1-4, with 7 bases aligning to TRBD1. The length of the CDR3 is 16 residues. The germline V gene encodes CDR1 SGHRS and CDR2 YFSETQ. J lost 5 bases, V lost 1 base, and 8 bases had no gene match.

This clone came up a few times. The V gene is TRBV19, the J gene TRBJ2-2, with 9 positions matching TRBD2. Germline trimming cut 1 base from V and 6 bases from J; bases unmatched to any gene: 6. Per the germline V gene, CDR1 is LNHDA and CDR2 is SQIVND (reference sequence). The CDR3 sequence is 16 residues long. The CDR3, as DNA: TGTGCCAGTAGTATAGGTAGCGGGAGTAATCCCGGGGAGCTGTTTTTT. Protein: CASSIGSGSNPGELFF.

The CDR3 bases are TGTGCTAGTGGTTGGGGGGTGGGACAGATAGCGGGAGTCATTTACAATGAGCAGTTCTTC. Its protein is CASGWGVGQIAGVIYNEQFF. This sequence joins TRBV12-5 and TRBJ2-1; the match to TRBD2 covers 9 bases. Germline assignment: CDR1 LGHNT and CDR2 FRNRAP. CDR3 length: 20 amino acids. The J segment lost 4 bases and the V segment lost 4 bases, leaving 20 bases of the junction unmatched.

The genes are TRBV11-2 and TRBJ2-5, with D perhaps matching TRBD1 (6 bases). The germline CDR1 and CDR2 sequences are SGHAT and FQNNGV. This CDR3 is built from 13 residues. V lost 3 bases to trimming and J lost 1 base, with 6 bases between them. This chain's CDR3 is CASSLGAQETQYF. The CDR3 DNA reads as TGTGCCAGCAGCTTGGGGGCCCAAGAGACCCAGTACTTC. The full variable domain, completed using reference TRBV11-2 and TRBJ2-5, is EAGVAQSPRYKIIEKRQSVAFWCNPISGHATLYWYQQILGQGPKLLIQFQNNGVVDDSQLPKDRFSAERLKGVDSTLKIQPAKLEDSAVYLCASSLGAQETQYFGPGTRLLVL.

This clone is a singleton in its sample. DNA of the CDR3: TGTGCCAGCAGCCACTCGGGGACAGGGGTGGAGACCCAGTACTTC. Translating gives CASSHSGTGVETQYF. This rearrangement joins TRBV11-2 to TRBJ2-5; 10 bases align to TRBD1. Per the germline V gene, CDR1 is SGHAT and CDR2 is FQNNGV. CDR3 size: 15 residues. V dropped 5 bases and J dropped 5; count of bases not matched to a gene: 8.

The chain recombines TRBV4-2 with TRBJ2-7; 14 bases fit TRBD2. Germline V gene lookup returns CDR1 LGHNA and CDR2 YNFKEQ. This CDR3 has 17 residues. Trimming took 0 bases from V and 3 from J; bases not matched to a gene: 4. The CDR3, as DNA: TGTGCCAGCAGCCAAGATATTGGGACTAGCGGGAGCTACGAGCAGTACTTC. Its protein product is CASSQDIGTSGSYEQYF.

This chain joins TRBV6-5 and TRBJ1-2, with TRBD1 matching 7 bases. V lost 6 bases, J lost 7 bases, and 5 bases stayed unmatched. There are 12 residues in the CDR3. Germline lookup yields CDR1 MNHEY and CDR2 SVGAGI. CDR3 sequence reads: CASSRQGSGYTF. The CDR3, as DNA: TGTGCCAGCAGCCGACAGGGCAGTGGCTACACCTTC.